The 3 T cell receptor beta chains presented below share a single source sample, sequenced in a study of Tregs in tolerant kidney transplant recipients. The table came from immunoSEQ multiplex PCR; TCRdb's copy has only in-frame clones and leaves some out. The sample carries tens of thousands of clones, over 80% recorded once. What was sequenced was CD4+ T cells from blood. The receptors were gathered from a human donor in good health.

This clone ranks as medium-sized. V and J are TRBV19 and TRBJ1-2; 12 positions agree with TRBD1. Per the germline V gene, CDR1 is LNHDA and CDR2 is SQIVND (reference sequence). The CDR3 length is 16 residues. V dropped 6 bases and J dropped 4; count of bases not matched to a gene: 9. CDR3 sequence (DNA): TGTGCCAGTAGATCGGGACAGGGGGCGCGGGGCTATGGCTACACCTTC. This translates into CASRSGQGARGYGYTF.

The chain links TRBV15 to TRBJ1-2, with 9 bases fitting TRBD1. From germline, CDR1 is LNHNV and CDR2 YYDKDF (reference sequence). This CDR3 has 14 amino acids. V lost 0 bases and J lost 8; bases outside the gene matches: 4. The CDR3 DNA follows: TGTGCCACCAGCAGAGAGGGACAGGGACGCGGCTACACCTTC. Translation gives CATSREGQGRGYTF.

The gene calls are TRBV30 and TRBJ1-1, with TRBD1 identical over 9 bases. Germline V lookup: CDR1 GTSNPN, CDR2 SVGIG (reference sequence). This CDR3 comprises 13 residues. Germline trimming cut 7 bases from V and 1 base from J; bases unmatched to any gene: 4. CDR3 region: CASDRGWNTEAFF. CDR3 nucleotides: TGTGCCTCGGACAGGGGATGGAACACTGAAGCTTTCTTT.